Below are 9 T cell receptor beta chains sequenced from a single sample in a study of blood T cell repertoires in COVID-19. Profiling relied on immunoSEQ multiplex PCR, and the TCRdb table lists in-frame clones only, not all of them. The data show roughly 220,000 clones, approximately 86% seen once. Source material: PBMCs or T cells enriched from blood (not recorded which). These receptors were obtained from a woman aged 50 to 60 with acute COVID-19.

V usage is TRBV6-5 and J usage is TRBJ1-6; the match to TRBD1 covers 7 bases. V trimming: 4 bases; J trimming: 13 bases; junction bases outside the gene matches: 16. CDR1 is MNHEY and CDR2 is SVGAGI in the germline V gene. CDR3 length: 16 amino acids. The DNA for the CDR3 is TGTGCCAGCAGTTCCTATTCGGGACCAGGGGGTTTCCCCCTCCACTTT. Its translation is CASSSYSGPGGFPLHF.

V and J are TRBV18 and TRBJ1-3; 10 bases line up with TRBD1. The CDR3 totals 15 residues. Losses at the gene ends were 6 bases for V and 7 bases for J; bases not matched to a gene: 9. Germline loops: CDR1 KGHSH, CDR2 LQKENI. The DNA for the CDR3 is TGTGCCAGCTCGCAGGGACAGGGGAAAGAGAACACCATATATTTT. Translating gives CASSQGQGKENTIYF.

This clone occurred once. This chain uses TRBV7-3 with TRBJ2-4; maybe TRBD1 (5 bases). V was trimmed by 5 bases and J by 0 bases, leaving 23 bases between them. The CDR3 length is 19 residues. The V gene's germline CDR1 is SGHTA and CDR2 FQGTGA. CDR3 DNA sequence: TGTGCCAGCAGCAATAGGGGCCCTAACATGTTATCAGCCAAAAACATTCAGTACTTC. It translates to CASSNRGPNMLSAKNIQYF.

V and J are TRBV7-5 and TRBJ2-7; TRBD2, the table's D call, lacks a check against the DNA. TRBV7-5 constitutes a pseudogene. This CDR3 is 17 amino acids long. The CDR3 region is CARSLMGIAGASYEQYF. CDR3 nucleotides: TGTGCCAGAAGCTTAATGGGGATAGCGGGAGCATCCTACGAGCAGTACTTC.

The gene calls are TRBV4-3 and TRBJ2-1; D is unclear. The germline gives CDR1 LGHNA, CDR2 YSLEER. V was shortened by 4 bases and J by 8 bases, with 15 bases between the two germline ends. The CDR3 contains 14 residues. The chain's CDR3 is CASSPGSLNDEQFF. The CDR3 DNA reads as TGCGCCAGCAGCCCAGGCTCCTTAAACGATGAGCAGTTCTTC.

This chain uses TRBV7-3 with TRBJ2-1, with 7 positions matching TRBD2. Looked up from germline, CDR1 is SGHTA and CDR2 is FQGTGA. CDR3 size: 15 residues. V was pared by 1 base and J by 4 bases, with 4 bases of the junction left unmatched. CDR3 sequence: CASSLSGSLYNEQFF. DNA of the CDR3: TGTGCCAGCAGCTTAAGCGGGAGCCTTTACAATGAGCAGTTCTTC.

This clone appeared once. The chain employs TRBV3-1 (or the pseudogene TRBV3-2) and TRBJ1-1, with no clear D. The CDR3 consists of 15 residues. Per germline, CDR1 LGHDT and CDR2 YNNKEL (reference sequence). V was clipped by 1 base and J by 0 bases, with 9 bases between them. The CDR3 coding sequence is TGTGCCAGCAGCCAAGGGGCAGGCCTGAACACTGAAGCTTTCTTT. Its protein is CASSQGAGLNTEAFF.

CDR3 protein: CASSLGTSIYEQYF. The CDR3, as DNA: TGTGCCAGCTCACTGGGGACTAGTATCTACGAGCAGTACTTC. The chain carries TRBV18 and TRBJ2-7; 8 bases match TRBD2. Germline loops: CDR1 KGHSH, CDR2 LQKENI. The CDR3 sequence is 14 residues long. With 4 bases clipped from V and 3 bases from J, the junction kept 5 bases outside the gene matches.

The J gene is TRBJ2-7, the V gene TRBV7-9, with D possibly being TRBD2 (6 bases). The CDR3 has 16 residues. V was shortened by 0 bases and J by 5 bases, with 17 bases between the two germline ends. Germline values: CDR1 SEHNR, CDR2 FQNEAQ (reference sequence). The CDR3 here is CASSLAGTVLPHEQYF. DNA for the CDR3: TGTGCCAGCAGCTTAGCCGGGACTGTCCTCCCCCACGAGCAGTACTTC.